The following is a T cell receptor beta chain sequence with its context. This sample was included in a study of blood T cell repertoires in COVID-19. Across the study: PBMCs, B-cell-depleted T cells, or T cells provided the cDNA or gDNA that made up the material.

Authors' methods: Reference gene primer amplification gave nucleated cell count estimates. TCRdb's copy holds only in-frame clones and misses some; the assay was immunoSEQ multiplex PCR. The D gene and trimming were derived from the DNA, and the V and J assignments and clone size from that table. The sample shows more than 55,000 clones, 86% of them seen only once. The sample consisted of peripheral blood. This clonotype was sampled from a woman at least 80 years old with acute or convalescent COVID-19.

The CDR3 DNA sequence: TGTGCCAGCAGTGACGGCCAGGGAAATAATTCACCCCTCCACTTT. This codes for CASSDGQGNNSPLHF. The V call is TRBV6-4, the J call TRBJ1-6, with D perhaps TRBD1 (5 bases). The germline V gene encodes CDR1 MRHNA and CDR2 SNTAGT. V was cut by 2 bases and J by 5 bases, with 10 bases left in between. The CDR3 totals 15 residues.